In this sample, the clone carrying this T cell receptor beta chain turned up a few times. No antigen is known for it. This sample was taken from a study of cytomegalovirus exposure and HLA in healthy donors. Study context: As released early, the data held about 85 million unique TCRs from HLA-typed donors.

CDR3 length equals 12 residues. J was trimmed by 5 bases and V by 8 bases; bases with no gene match: 2. Germline loops: CDR1 MNHEY, CDR2 SVGAGI. The primer mix had 60 Vbeta and 13 Jbeta primers. Profiled with immunoSEQ multiplex PCR; TCRdb holds only in-frame clones, not every one. The repertoire holds roughly 100,000 clones, with nearly 85% as singletons. Overall study findings and caveats: Among the most significant clusters, several appeared linked to common viral pathogens in a later analysis. The study designated 150 to 200 TCR beta chains cytomegalovirus-associated. Relative to equally common others, HLA-associated TCR beta chains showed greater clonal expansion in a later analysis.

The source is a young man in good health and CMV-seronegative. The source material was PBMCs. V is TRBV6-5 and J is TRBJ1-4; TRBD1 agrees at 7 bases. The CDR3 is CASSGQNEKLFF. The CDR3 DNA reads TGTGCCAGCTCGGGACAGAATGAAAAACTGTTTTTT.